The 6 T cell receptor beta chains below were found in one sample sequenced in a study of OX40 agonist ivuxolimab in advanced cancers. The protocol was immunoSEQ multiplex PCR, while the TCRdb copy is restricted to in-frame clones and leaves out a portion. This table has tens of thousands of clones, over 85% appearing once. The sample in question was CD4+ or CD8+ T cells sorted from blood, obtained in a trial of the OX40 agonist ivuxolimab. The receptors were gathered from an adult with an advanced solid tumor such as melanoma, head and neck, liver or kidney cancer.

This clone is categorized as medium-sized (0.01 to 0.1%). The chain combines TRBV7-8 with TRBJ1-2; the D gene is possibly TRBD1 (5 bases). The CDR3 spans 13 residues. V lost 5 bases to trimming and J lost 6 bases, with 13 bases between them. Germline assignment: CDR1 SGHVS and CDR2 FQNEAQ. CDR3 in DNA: TGTGCCAGCAGCCCGGTAGGGACGGATGGCTACACCTTC. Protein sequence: CASSPVGTDGYTF.

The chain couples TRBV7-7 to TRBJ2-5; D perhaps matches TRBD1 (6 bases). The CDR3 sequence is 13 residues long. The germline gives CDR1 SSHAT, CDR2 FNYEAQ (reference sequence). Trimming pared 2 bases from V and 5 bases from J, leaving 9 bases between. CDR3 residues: CASSLTRGETQYF. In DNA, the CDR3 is TGTGCCAGCAGCTTAACCAGGGGCGAGACCCAGTACTTC. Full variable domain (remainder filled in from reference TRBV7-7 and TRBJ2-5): GAGVSQSPRYKVTKRGQDVTLRCDPISSHATLYWYQQALGQGPEFLTYFNYEAQPDKSGLPSDRFSAERPEGSISTLTIQRTEQRDSAMYRCASSLTRGETQYFGPGTRLLVL.

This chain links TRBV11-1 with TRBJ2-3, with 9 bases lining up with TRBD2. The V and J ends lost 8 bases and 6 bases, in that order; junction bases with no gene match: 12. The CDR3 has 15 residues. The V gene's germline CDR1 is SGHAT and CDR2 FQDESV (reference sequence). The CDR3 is CASRLLREGSDTQYF. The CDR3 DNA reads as TGTGCCAGCCGGCTCCTGCGGGAGGGGTCGGATACGCAGTATTTT.

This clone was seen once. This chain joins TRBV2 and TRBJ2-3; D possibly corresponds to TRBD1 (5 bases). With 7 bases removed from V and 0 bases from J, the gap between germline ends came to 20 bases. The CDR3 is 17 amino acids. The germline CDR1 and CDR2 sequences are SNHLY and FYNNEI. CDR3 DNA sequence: TGTGCCAGCATTCAGGACACAGGACGATCTAGCACAGATACGCAGTATTTT. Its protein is CASIQDTGRSSTDTQYF.

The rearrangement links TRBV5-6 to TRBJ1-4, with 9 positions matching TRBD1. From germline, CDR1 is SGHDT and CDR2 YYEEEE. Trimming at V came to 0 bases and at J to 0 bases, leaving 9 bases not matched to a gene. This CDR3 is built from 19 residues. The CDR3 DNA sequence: TGTGCCAGCAGCTTGGTAATGTGGGACAGGGTTGCAACTAATGAAAAACTGTTTTTT. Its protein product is CASSLVMWDRVATNEKLFF.

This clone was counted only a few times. CDR3 DNA: TGCGCCAGCAGTCAATCAAGGACGAGGGGCTACACCTTC. Protein sequence: CASSQSRTRGYTF. The chain couples TRBV23-1 to TRBJ1-2; no firm D call. TRBV23-1 is an ORF for which the function is uncertain. This CDR3 region has 13 residues. Trimming left V 0 bases short and J 8 bases short, with 10 bases between.